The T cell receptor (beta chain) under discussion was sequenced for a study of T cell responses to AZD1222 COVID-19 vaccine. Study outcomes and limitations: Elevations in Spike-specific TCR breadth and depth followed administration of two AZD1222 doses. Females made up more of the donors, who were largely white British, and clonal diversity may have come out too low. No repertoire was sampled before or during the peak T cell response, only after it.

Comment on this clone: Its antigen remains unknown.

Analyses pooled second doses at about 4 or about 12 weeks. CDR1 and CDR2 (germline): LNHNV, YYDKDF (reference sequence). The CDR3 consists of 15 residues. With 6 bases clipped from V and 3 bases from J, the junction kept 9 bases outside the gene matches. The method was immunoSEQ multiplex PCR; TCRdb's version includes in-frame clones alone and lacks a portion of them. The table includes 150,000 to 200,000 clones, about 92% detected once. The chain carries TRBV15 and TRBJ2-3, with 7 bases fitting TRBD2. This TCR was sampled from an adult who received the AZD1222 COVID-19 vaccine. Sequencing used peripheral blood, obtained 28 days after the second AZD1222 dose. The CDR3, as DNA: TGTGCCACCAGTGAGAGCGGGGATCCAACAGATACGCAGTATTTT. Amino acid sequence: CATSESGDPTDTQYF.